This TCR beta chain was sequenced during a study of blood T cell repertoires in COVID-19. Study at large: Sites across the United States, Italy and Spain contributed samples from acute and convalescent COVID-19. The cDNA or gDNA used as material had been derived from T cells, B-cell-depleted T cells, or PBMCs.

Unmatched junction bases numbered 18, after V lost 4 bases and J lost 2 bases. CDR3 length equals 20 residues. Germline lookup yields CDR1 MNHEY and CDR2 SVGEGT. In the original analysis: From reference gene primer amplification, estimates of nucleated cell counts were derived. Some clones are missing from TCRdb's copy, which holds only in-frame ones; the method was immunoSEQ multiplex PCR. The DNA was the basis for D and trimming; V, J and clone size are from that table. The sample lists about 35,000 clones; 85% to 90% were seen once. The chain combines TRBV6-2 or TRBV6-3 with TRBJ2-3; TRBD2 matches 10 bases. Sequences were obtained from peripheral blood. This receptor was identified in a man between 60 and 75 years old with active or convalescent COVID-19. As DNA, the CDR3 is TGTGCCAGCAGTTTAATCGGACGAGCGGGAGGGCCCCTGACCACAGATACGCAGTATTTT. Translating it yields CASSLIGRAGGPLTTDTQYF.